The TCR beta chain described here comes from a study of T cell responses to AZD1222 COVID-19 vaccine (dated by TCRdb to 2020 to 2022). For context, the study as a whole: TCR sequencing covered over 230 trial participants: nearly 210 given two doses of AZD1222 and approximately 26 given two doses of MenACWY control vaccine. Trial participants were enrolled by age into subgroups of 18-55, 56-69 and 70-plus years, and approximately 150, 30 and 60 TCR-sequenced participants, respectively, were included in these subgroups. Findings and caveats that apply to the study as a whole: Most participants were white British and females outnumbered males, and the authors suggested that clonal diversity may have been underestimated. Nearly half of unique spike-specific TCRs reportedly recognized epitopes outside regions mutated in the B.1.351 and B.1.1.7 variants. Only five to seven AZD1222 recipients were SARS-CoV-2 seropositive at baseline, limiting conclusions about previously exposed vaccinees. Spike-specific TCR breadth and depth rose significantly after two AZD1222 doses compared with day 0 and with MenACWY recipients. The 56-69-year group was small, and its depth increase did not reach significance, likely because of low power. Because no day 14 peak-response samples were available, repertoires were characterized only after the peak T cell response. The whole spike protein was spanned by vaccine-associated CD4 TCRs, and dominant responses were seen in regions 160-218 and 743-854.

The germline V gene (reference sequence) provides CDR1 SEHNR and CDR2 FQNEAQ. There are 14 amino acids in the CDR3, from cysteine to phenylalanine inclusive. Left in the record is the CDR3 DNA by itself, 42 bases read in frame from the first base. V sheds 0 bases and J sheds 1 base, leaving 6 bases between their ends. The CDR3 regions of human TCRbeta chains were analyzed by immunosequencing. Concerning the study's data processing: TCRs in the repertoires were compared against a reference library of SARS-CoV-2-specific TCRs that had been generated with the MIRA antigen-specificity platform. Breadth meant the fraction of unique TCRs that were SARS-CoV-2-associated, whereas depth meant the fraction of total T cells that were SARS-CoV-2-associated. Each spike-specific TCR was assigned to its reactive spike region and to a CD4 or CD8 class using the MIRA data. Log10-transformed breadth and depth values were compared by one-way ANOVA with Sidak's multiple comparisons tests. This is the immuneACCESS table as TCRdb keeps it, with only in-frame sequences that have V and J called. A part of the clones is gone; compared with another copy, unresolved V genes explain less than half, and the rest is unexplained. Clone size and V and J calls were adopted from that table, with D and trimming inferred from the DNA. This sample has about 200,000 clones in its table, and 93% of those were observed once. 0.95% to 1.1% of the sample goes to the ten largest clones.

In the paper's terms, the time point label means: about 28 days (+/-7) after the second vaccine dose. AZD1222 recipients given second doses at about 4 weeks or at about 12 weeks were pooled, since spike-specific TCR depth and breadth were not found to differ between the two schedules. Samples from vaccinated people were obtained from the UK trials COV001 and COV002, which included a single-blind randomized controlled phase 2/3 trial of AZD1222 (ChAdOx1 nCoV-19) in healthy adults. For TCRbeta chain sequencing, PBMC samples from trial participants were taken at day 0 and at day 28 after the second dose. On this clone itself: Which antigen it targets is not known. Base qualities are missing; no much larger clone stands one base away.

The starting material was peripheral blood, obtained 28 days after the second AZD1222 dose. This receptor was identified in an adult who received the AZD1222 COVID-19 vaccine. Here the chain combines TRBV7-9 and TRBJ1-1; the D gene cannot be resolved reliably. CDR3 reads: CASSLAHPNTEAFF. The bases are TGTGCCAGCAGCTTAGCGCACCCGAACACTGAAGCTTTCTTT.